What follows are 26 T cell receptor beta chains derived from one specimen sequenced in a study of regulatory T cells in long-lasting Graves disease. The TCR beta library used iRepertoire HTBI primers with Arm-PCR amplification of CDR3. From the multiplex PCR reads, TCRdb called clonotypes with MiXCR, one entry per CDR3 protein. The sample gives around 500,000 distinct CDR3 sequences, roughly 20% of which show up once; 6.5% to 10% is in the top ten. Time point: persistent/refractory GD, antithyroid drugs over 5 years with positive TRAb. RNA isolated from PBMCs was used to make the TCR library. Sequencing used peripheral blood mononuclear cells (PBMCs), obtained when the disease was refractory, from a patient treated with antithyroid drugs. Source of these receptors: a female donor with Graves disease.

This clonotype appeared many times. J is TRBJ1-1 and V is TRBV27, with TRBD1 as a possible D gene (5 bases). Trimming shortened V by 0 bases and J by 4 bases, and 15 bases separated the two germline ends. This CDR3 is 16 amino acids long. Germline CDR1 reads MNHEY; CDR2 reads SMNVEV (reference sequence). The CDR3 DNA is TGTGCCAGCAGTTTATCGTTTGGGGGAATCCGCACTGAAGCTTTCTTT. Amino acid sequence: CASSLSFGGIRTEAFF.

The table lists this clonotype with many counts. The CDR3 protein is CASSSDRSYEQYF. In DNA form, the CDR3 reads TGTGCCAGCAGCTCGGACAGGTCCTACGAGCAGTACTTC. The chain joins TRBV3-1 to TRBJ2-7, with 7 positions matching TRBD1. The CDR3 length is 13 residues. Germline V gene sequence: CDR1 LGHDT, CDR2 YNNKEL (reference sequence). The trim removed 5 bases at V and 1 base at J, leaving 2 bases unmatched.

V is TRBV20-1 and J is TRBJ1-5, with D maybe TRBD1 (6 bases). Trimming cost V 6 bases and J 5 bases, with 17 bases left between them. The germline gives CDR1 DFQATT, CDR2 SNEGSKA (reference sequence). The CDR3 is 14 residues long. CDR3 sequence (DNA): TGCAGTGCCCCATTTGAGGGGGTACATCAGCCCCAGCATTTT. Protein product: CSAPFEGVHQPQHF.

This clonotype was counted ten times or more. V and J are TRBV28 and TRBJ1-2, with D maybe TRBD1 (5 bases). This CDR3 spans 14 amino acids. V was pared by 5 bases and J by 4 bases, with 14 bases between. Per the germline V gene, CDR1 is MDHEN and CDR2 is SYDVKM. This CDR3 is CASSRDGGAYGYTF. CDR3 sequence (DNA): TGTGCCAGCAGTCGCGATGGAGGGGCCTATGGCTACACCTTC.

This clonotype has more than one count but fewer than ten. The genes are TRBV14 and TRBJ1-5; weak D call: TRBD1 (5 bases). The CDR3 extends over 19 amino acids. CDR1 and CDR2 (germline): SGHDN, FVKESK. V lost 1 base, J lost 2 bases, and 21 bases lay in between. CDR3 coding DNA: TGTGCCAGCAGCCAAGCTGACAGCTTACCCAGGTTCTGCAATCAGCCCCAGCATTTT. Protein product: CASSQADSLPRFCNQPQHF.

This clonotype was seen ten or more times. V and J are TRBV28 and TRBJ2-7; a weak D match, TRBD1 (6 bases). Looked up from germline, CDR1 is MDHEN and CDR2 is SYDVKM. The CDR3 has 16 residues. V was clipped by 2 bases and J by 0 bases, with 14 bases between them. This CDR3 is CASSLGGPPGSYEQYF. The CDR3 DNA sequence: TGTGCCAGCAGTTTAGGGGGCCCGCCCGGCTCCTACGAGCAGTACTTC.

The chain carries TRBV28 and TRBJ2-7; 10 positions agree with TRBD1. The germline V gene encodes CDR1 MDHEN and CDR2 SYDVKM. V was pared by 2 bases and J by 0 bases, with 7 bases of the junction left unmatched. The CDR3 runs to 17 residues. The CDR3 sequence: CASSLTGTGDSSYEQYF. For the CDR3, the DNA is TGTGCCAGCAGTTTAACCGGGACAGGGGATAGCTCCTACGAGCAGTACTTC.

There are many counts of this clonotype. This chain joins TRBV11-2 and TRBJ2-5; 10 positions agree with TRBD2. Germline loops: CDR1 SGHAT, CDR2 FQNNGV. This CDR3 region has 15 residues. Losses at the gene ends were 1 base for V and 6 bases for J; bases not matched to a gene: 5. The CDR3 coding sequence is TGTGCCAGCAGCTTAGCAGCGGGAGGGTTACAGACCCAGTACTTC. It translates to CASSLAAGGLQTQYF.

V gene TRBV12-3 or TRBV12-4 combines with J gene TRBJ2-3, with D perhaps TRBD1 or TRBD2 (6 bases each). The V gene lost 2 bases and the J gene lost 2 bases, with 8 bases spanning the gap. The CDR3 contains 14 residues. The CDR3 reads CASSLWGATDTQYF. The CDR3 nucleotides are TGTGCCAGCAGTTTATGGGGGGCCACAGATACGCAGTATTTT.

The chain combines TRBV4-2 with TRBJ1-2; 8 bases map to TRBD1. The germline gives CDR1 LGHNA, CDR2 YNFKEQ. J gave up 4 bases and V 3 bases, and 7 bases lay outside the gene matches. This CDR3 comprises 15 residues. The CDR3 nucleotides are TGTGCCAGCAGCCACGACCTGGACAGGGCCTATGGCTACACCTTC. Its protein product is CASSHDLDRAYGYTF.

About this clonotype: This is likely a read error, given that the CDR3 carries no conserved phenylalanine or tryptophan at its end. The DNA is left out, because the CDR3 cannot be placed on it with certainty; the CDR3 is given as TCRdb lists it. CDR3 protein: CSARGEGGVCSL. The chain has TRBV20-1 and TRBJ1-4; the DNA was not used to check the table's D call, TRBD1. Inclusive of both ends, the CDR3 amounts to 12 amino acids. Per germline, CDR1 DFQATT and CDR2 SNEGSKA (reference sequence).

This clonotype was found many times. The genes are TRBV13 and TRBJ2-7, with a tentative D call TRBD1 (6 bases). This CDR3 contains 15 residues. Looked up from germline, CDR1 is PRHDT and CDR2 is FYEKMQ (reference sequence). V lost 5 bases, J lost 3 bases, and 17 bases lay in between. The CDR3 DNA is TGTGCCAGCAGCCCAACCGACAGGCCTGGCTACGAGCAGTACTTC. It codes for CASSPTDRPGYEQYF.

The sample holds a few counts of this clonotype. The chain links TRBV20-1 to TRBJ2-2; D not resolved. The germline V gene has CDR1 DFQATT and CDR2 SNEGSKA (reference sequence). The germline V and J ends were trimmed by 6 bases and 3 bases, with 8 bases remaining between them. This CDR3 is built from 12 residues. DNA for the CDR3: TGCAGTGCACTTTCCTACACCGGGGAGCTGTTTTTT. It specifies CSALSYTGELFF.

This clonotype was detected a few times. The J gene is TRBJ2-2, the V gene TRBV15; D is unclear. V lost 3 bases, J lost 6 bases, and 8 bases lay in between. CDR1 and CDR2 (germline): LNHNV, YYDKDF (reference sequence). The CDR3 consists of 13 residues. The CDR3 region is CATSSLGAGELFF. The CDR3 coding sequence is TGTGCCACCAGCAGCTTAGGCGCCGGGGAGCTGTTTTTT. The full variable domain, in which reference TRBV15 and TRBJ2-2 provide the parts outside the CDR3, is DAMVIQNPRYQVTQFGKPVTLSCSQTLNHNVMYWYQQKSSQAPKLLFHYYDKDFNNEADTPDNFQSRRPNTSFCFLDIRSPGLGDTAMYLCATSSLGAGELFFGEGSRLTVL.

The chain employs TRBV30 and TRBJ2-7, with 7 bases aligning to TRBD2. This CDR3 spans 15 amino acids. V shed 2 bases, J shed 5 bases, and the junction held 12 bases outside the gene matches. Germline values: CDR1 GTSNPN, CDR2 SVGIG (reference sequence). Written as DNA, the CDR3 is TGTGCCTGGAGTAAAGCAAGAGGGAGGGCCCACGAGCAGTACTTC. Its protein product is CAWSKARGRAHEQYF.

V gene TRBV4-1 combines with J gene TRBJ2-7; TRBD1 agrees at 7 bases. J lost 5 bases, V lost 1 base, and 8 bases had no gene match. This CDR3 contains 15 residues. Germline V gives CDR1 MGHRA, CDR2 YSYEKL. CDR3 residues: CASSQATGVKNEQYF. The CDR3 DNA is TGCGCCAGCAGCCAAGCCACAGGGGTGAAAAACGAGCAGTACTTC.

There are a few counts of this clonotype. This chain joins TRBV7-9 and TRBJ2-7; D uncertain. Germline CDR1 reads SEHNR; CDR2 reads FQNEAQ (reference sequence). This CDR3 contains 14 residues. V lost 6 bases to trimming and J lost 3 bases, with 15 bases between them. CDR3 nucleotide sequence: TGTGCCAGCAGGTCCTCAGGCGACTTCTACGAGCAGTACTTC. Its protein is CASRSSGDFYEQYF.

The V and J genes are TRBV6-1 and TRBJ2-6; no firm D call. This CDR3 comprises 13 residues. The ends were cut back, 8 bases at V and 0 bases at J, with 5 bases in the middle. From germline, CDR1 is MNHNS and CDR2 SASEGT. CDR3 DNA: TGTGCCAGCTGTAGCTCTGGGGCCAACGTCCTGACTTTC. This gives the protein CASCSSGANVLTF.

The chain combines TRBV14 with TRBJ1-5; D call uncertain. This CDR3 has 13 amino acids. The V end was cut by 1 base, the J end by 6 bases, with 7 bases between. Germline loops: CDR1 SGHDN, CDR2 FVKESK. This CDR3 is CASSQGPGQPQHF. DNA of the CDR3: TGTGCCAGCAGCCAAGGGCCTGGTCAGCCCCAGCATTTT.

The genes are TRBV2 and TRBJ2-1; 13 bases align to TRBD2. Germline-derived CDR1 and CDR2 are SNHLY and FYNNEI. With V trimmed by 5 bases and J by 6 bases, 10 bases remained unmatched. The CDR3 is 17 amino acids. The CDR3 coding sequence is TGTGCCAGCAGTCAAACACCACTAGCGGGAGGGACCAATGAGCAGTTCTTC. Amino acids: CASSQTPLAGGTNEQFF.

This sequence joins TRBV6-4 and TRBJ1-3; D uncertain. Germline lookup yields CDR1 MRHNA and CDR2 SNTAGT. The CDR3 extends over 13 amino acids. V was pared by 3 bases and J by 0 bases, with 3 bases between. In DNA, the CDR3 is TGTGCCAGCAGTGAAAACTCTGGAAACACCATATATTTT. It is translated as CASSENSGNTIYF.

This clonotype was found many times. This chain uses TRBV20-1 with TRBJ2-5, with D tentatively TRBD2 (7 bases). In germline, CDR1 is DFQATT, CDR2 SNEGSKA (reference sequence). The CDR3 is 16 residues long. Trimming pared 5 bases from V and 2 bases from J, leaving 21 bases between. The CDR3 coding sequence is TGCAGTGCTCCCAAGGGGGGGAGGGCCCGGCAAGAGACCCAGTACTTC. It translates to CSAPKGGRARQETQYF.

For the CDR3, the DNA is TGTGCCAGCAGCTTAGAGTGGGCGAGGGAGAAACAACCGAACACTGAAGCTTTCTTT. Protein sequence: CASSLEWAREKQPNTEAFF. The chain carries TRBV11-2 and TRBJ1-1, with D hard to call. The CDR3 is made up of 19 amino acids. CDR1 SGHAT and CDR2 FQNNGV come from the germline V gene. The V end lost 0 bases, the J end lost 1 base, and 21 bases lay between the germline ends.

The chain recombines TRBV7-9 with TRBJ2-1; TRBD1 aligns across 8 bases. V shed 4 bases and J 5 bases; nucleotides not matched to a gene: 4. The germline CDR1 and CDR2 sequences are SEHNR and FQNEAQ (reference sequence). The CDR3 length is 14 residues. This CDR3 is CASSSSDRDNEQFF. CDR3 DNA sequence: TGTGCCAGCAGCTCCTCGGACAGGGACAATGAGCAGTTCTTC.

This clonotype was picked up a small number of times. The V gene is TRBV12-3 or TRBV12-4, the J gene TRBJ1-1; TRBD1 aligns across 9 bases. This CDR3 is built from 16 residues. Trimming removed 1 base from V and 5 bases from J; junction bases left unmatched: 8. The CDR3 loop reads CASSLVDRGFGTEAFF. In DNA, the CDR3 is TGTGCCAGCAGTTTAGTGGACAGGGGTTTTGGGACTGAAGCTTTCTTT.

This clonotype was seen many times. CDR3: CASSSTGIRSSPLHF. CDR3 DNA: TGTGCCAGCAGTTCGACAGGGATTCGGAGTTCACCCCTCCACTTT. The chain joins TRBV28 to TRBJ1-6; TRBD1 agrees at 7 bases. The ends lost 4 bases at V and 9 bases at J; junction bases unmatched: 9. This CDR3 has 15 amino acids. Per the germline V gene, CDR1 is MDHEN and CDR2 is SYDVKM.